The 24 T cell receptor beta chains presented below share a single source sample, sequenced in a study of T cell responses to AZD1222 COVID-19 vaccine. Method: immunoSEQ multiplex PCR; TCRdb's copy keeps in-frame clones and lacks some. The sample contains over 150,000 clones, approximately 94% of which appear only once. The material was peripheral blood, obtained 28 days after the second AZD1222 dose. The receptor source for this set is an adult who received the AZD1222 COVID-19 vaccine.

The chain recombines TRBV7-8 with TRBJ2-2, with D possibly being TRBD2 (5 bases). The CDR3 loop spans 22 amino acids. Trimming removed 1 base from V and 4 bases from J, with 31 bases in between. Germline V gene sequence: CDR1 SGHVS, CDR2 FQNEAQ. CDR3 in DNA: TGTGCCAGCAGCTTAGGGACCGAAGGAGGCTCGGTTTACAGCGAGGTCACCGGGGAGCTGTTTTTT. Protein: CASSLGTEGGSVYSEVTGELFF.

This clone was recorded once. V gene TRBV5-8 combines with J gene TRBJ1-2, with D perhaps TRBD1 (6 bases). V was clipped by 6 bases and J by 9 bases, with 15 bases between them. Germline CDR1 is SGHTS and CDR2 is YDEGEE. This CDR3 region has 12 residues. The CDR3 spells CASKGTFRSYTF. CDR3 bases: TGTGCCAGCAAAGGGACATTTAGGAGCTACACCTTC.

CDR3 region: CASSRSSNQPQHF. The DNA for the CDR3 is TGTGCCAGCAGTAGGAGTTCCAATCAGCCCCAGCATTTT. The rearrangement links TRBV6-5 to TRBJ1-5; D not certain. There are 13 residues in the CDR3. Trimming stripped 5 bases from V and 3 bases from J, with 8 bases between. CDR1 MNHEY and CDR2 SVGAGI come from the germline V gene.

This rearrangement joins TRBV19 to TRBJ2-7; 10 nucleotides agree with TRBD1. V dropped 8 bases and J dropped 7; count of bases not matched to a gene: 8. Germline V gene lookup returns CDR1 LNHDA and CDR2 SQIVND (reference sequence). The CDR3 length is 13 residues. The CDR3 region is CASGPGQGWEQYF. Written as DNA, the CDR3 is TGTGCCAGTGGACCGGGACAGGGGTGGGAGCAGTACTTC.

The chain links TRBV15 to TRBJ1-5, with D tentatively TRBD1 (6 bases). Germline V gene sequence: CDR1 LNHNV, CDR2 YYDKDF (reference sequence). The CDR3 contains 13 residues. V shed 3 bases and J shed 6 bases, with 9 bases lying between them. CDR3 sequence reads: CATSRRGGQPQHF. In DNA, the CDR3 is TGTGCCACCAGCAGGAGGGGGGGTCAGCCCCAGCATTTT.

The chain joins TRBV28 to TRBJ1-2, with TRBD1 matching over 9 bases. Losses at the gene ends were 7 bases for V and 8 bases for J; bases not matched to a gene: 5. This CDR3 has 12 amino acids. The germline V gene has CDR1 MDHEN and CDR2 SYDVKM. CDR3 sequence: CASTPGQGGYTF. The CDR3 nucleotides are TGTGCCAGCACTCCGGGACAGGGAGGCTACACCTTC.

The chain links TRBV14 to TRBJ2-5, with 7 bases that match TRBD2. Germline assignment: CDR1 SGHDN and CDR2 FVKESK. This CDR3 is 15 amino acids long. The V and J ends lost 0 bases and 4 bases, in that order; junction bases with no gene match: 5. The CDR3 reads CASSQDPAGSETQYF. CDR3 nucleotides: TGTGCCAGCAGCCAAGATCCAGCGGGGTCAGAGACCCAGTACTTC.

The V gene is TRBV15, the J gene TRBJ1-1; D is unclear. The CDR3 covers 14 residues. Germline values: CDR1 LNHNV, CDR2 YYDKDF (reference sequence). Deletions cut 5 bases from V and 5 bases from J, with 15 bases between. CDR3 coding DNA: TGTGCCACCAGCCCTAGTTACGTCTGGACTGAAGCTTTCTTT. Its translation is CATSPSYVWTEAFF.

This clone has a handful of counts. This chain uses TRBV18 with TRBJ2-2, with 7 nucleotides matching TRBD2. The CDR3 sequence is 13 residues long. Germline V gene sequence: CDR1 KGHSH, CDR2 LQKENI. Trimming cost V 2 bases and J 11 bases; bases outside gene matches: 5. The CDR3 loop reads CASSPKRDSELFF. CDR3 DNA: TGTGCCAGCTCACCAAAGCGGGACTCTGAGCTGTTTTTT.

This sequence joins TRBV2 and TRBJ1-3; TRBD1 agrees at 9 bases. The CDR3 extends over 14 amino acids. Germline V gene sequence: CDR1 SNHLY, CDR2 FYNNEI. Trimming removed 9 bases from V and 0 bases from J; junction bases left unmatched: 3. CDR3 nucleotides: TGTGCCAGGGGACAGGGAAGCTCTGGAAACACCATATATTTT. It translates to CARGQGSSGNTIYF.

This chain links TRBV4-2 with TRBJ1-1, with 11 bases lining up with TRBD1. This CDR3 comprises 15 residues. V dropped 4 bases and J dropped 6; count of bases not matched to a gene: 7. Germline V lookup: CDR1 LGHNA, CDR2 YNFKEQ. For the CDR3, the DNA is TGTGCCAGCAGCCCGGACAGGGGGCGGGAGGCTGAAGCTTTCTTT. It translates to CASSPDRGREAEAFF.

V and J are TRBV27 and TRBJ1-5; D not certain. Trimming removed 1 base from V and 1 base from J, with 5 bases in between. This CDR3 has 14 residues. In germline, CDR1 is MNHEY, CDR2 SMNVEV (reference sequence). CDR3 nucleotide sequence: TGTGCCAGCAGTTTATACAGAAGCAATCAGCCCCAGCATTTT. It yields the protein CASSLYRSNQPQHF.

The V call is TRBV10-1, the J call TRBJ2-1; 9 bases agree with TRBD2. The CDR3 covers 13 residues. Per the germline V gene, CDR1 is WNHNN and CDR2 is SYGVQD (reference sequence). V lost 8 bases, J lost 9 bases, and 8 bases stayed unmatched. The CDR3 coding sequence is TGCGCCAGCGGCGCGGGAGGGCCGGGTGAGCAGTTCTTC. Residues: CASGAGGPGEQFF.

The chain uses TRBV9 and TRBJ2-7, with D perhaps being TRBD1 or TRBD2 (5 bases each). This CDR3 has 13 amino acids. Germline assignment: CDR1 SGDLS and CDR2 YYNGEE. V gave up 0 bases and J gave up 7 bases, with 11 bases separating them. CDR3 sequence reads: CASSVAEGREQYF. Here the CDR3 DNA reads TGTGCCAGCAGCGTAGCCGAGGGGCGGGAGCAGTACTTC.

The V gene is TRBV6-5, the J gene TRBJ1-2; D is perhaps TRBD1 (5 bases). V lost 0 bases and J 4 bases, leaving 9 bases between the germline ends. The CDR3 runs to 14 residues. The V gene's germline CDR1 is MNHEY and CDR2 SVGAGI. The CDR3 here is CASSYSTDSYGYTF. The CDR3 DNA reads as TGTGCCAGCAGTTACTCGACAGACTCCTATGGCTACACCTTC.

J is TRBJ2-2 and V is TRBV6-2 or TRBV6-3; TRBD2 aligns across 8 bases. The CDR3 extends over 19 amino acids. V shed 0 bases, J shed 0 bases, and the junction held 9 bases outside the gene matches. Germline V gene data show CDR1 as MNHEY and CDR2 as SVGEGT. Written as DNA, the CDR3 is TGTGCCAGCAGTTACTCAATCACTAGCGGCACCGCGAACACCGGGGAGCTGTTTTTT. Protein sequence: CASSYSITSGTANTGELFF.

V usage is TRBV6-6 and J usage is TRBJ1-1; possibly TRBD1 for D (5 bases). The CDR3 has 14 residues. Between the trimmed V and J ends, which lost 6 bases and 2 bases, there was a span of 13 bases. Germline loops: CDR1 MNHNY, CDR2 SVGAGI (reference sequence). The CDR3 DNA follows: TGTGCCAGCAGCCGGGGCCTATTAAACACTGAAGCTTTCTTT. Protein sequence: CASSRGLLNTEAFF.

In its sample, this clone was seen a few times. The chain uses TRBV4-3 and TRBJ2-6; TRBD2 is a possible D gene (5 bases). Trimming left V 2 bases short and J 0 bases short, with 11 bases between. Germline lookup yields CDR1 LGHNA and CDR2 YSLEER. This CDR3 has 17 amino acids. The chain's CDR3 is CASSQNDRDSGANVLTF. The CDR3 DNA is TGCGCCAGCAGCCAAAATGACCGGGACTCTGGGGCCAACGTCCTGACTTTC.

The gene calls are TRBV27 and TRBJ2-1; 9 positions match TRBD2. The CDR3 has 17 amino acids. CDR1 is MNHEY, CDR2 SMNVEV, per germline (reference sequence). V was clipped by 5 bases and J by 0 bases; unmatched bases: 8. In nucleotides, the CDR3 is TGTGCCAGCAGTGCCTCTTGGCGGGAGGGCTCCTACAATGAGCAGTTCTTC. It is translated as CASSASWREGSYNEQFF.

This sequence joins TRBV6-5 and TRBJ1-4, with D maybe TRBD1 (5 bases). The V gene's germline CDR1 is MNHEY and CDR2 SVGAGI. The CDR3 contains 15 residues. The V end was cut by 0 bases, the J end by 3 bases, with 8 bases between. The CDR3 sequence: CASSYSGPANEKLFF. The CDR3 DNA is TGTGCCAGCAGTTACTCGGGACCGGCTAATGAAAAACTGTTTTTT.

V and J are TRBV5-1 and TRBJ2-1; 8 nucleotides align to TRBD2. Losses at the gene ends were 4 bases for V and 2 bases for J; bases not matched to a gene: 8. CDR3 length: 16 amino acids. Looked up from germline, CDR1 is SGHRS and CDR2 is YFSETQ. CDR3 nucleotide sequence: TGCGCCAGCAGCCCCTCCGGGGGGGCTACCTACAATGAGCAGTTCTTC. Translating it yields CASSPSGGATYNEQFF.

The chain couples TRBV10-1 to TRBJ2-1, with 9 bases that match TRBD1. Germline V gives CDR1 WNHNN, CDR2 SYGVQD (reference sequence). V was clipped by 4 bases and J by 1 base; unmatched bases: 2. CDR3 length equals 15 residues. CDR3 coding DNA: TGCGCCAGCAGTGGGACAGGGGTGTCCTACAATGAGCAGTTCTTC. Its translation is CASSGTGVSYNEQFF.

Regarding this clone: At one of its ends the junction is not consistent with the germline gene, which may arise from a read error. The CDR3 is CASSSMRDRVVF. The CDR3 nucleotides read TGTGCCAGCAGCTCCATGCGGGACAGGGTGGTTTTT. This chain joins TRBV7-9 and TRBJ1-4; 9 nucleotides align to TRBD1. The CDR3 length is 12 residues. The germline CDR1 and CDR2 sequences are SEHNR and FQNEAQ (reference sequence).

The rearrangement links TRBV19 to TRBJ1-5; D perhaps matches TRBD1 (6 bases). The germline CDR1 and CDR2 sequences are LNHDA and SQIVND (reference sequence). This CDR3 is built from 16 residues. Trimming left V 4 bases short and J 0 bases short, with 13 bases between. CDR3 residues: CASSKGEGYSNQPQHF. The DNA of the CDR3 is TGTGCCAGTAGTAAGGGGGAAGGGTATAGCAATCAGCCCCAGCATTTT.